The next 9 T cell receptor beta chains were all read from a single sample in a study of cytomegalovirus exposure and HLA in healthy donors. Amplification used 60 Vbeta primers and 13 Jbeta primers. Produced via immunoSEQ multiplex PCR; TCRdb's table is partial and in-frame only. Here the sample table reports about 200,000 clones. Sample: PBMCs. These receptors were collected from a boy aged 5-17 years in good health and CMV-seronegative.

The rearrangement links TRBV6-6 to TRBJ2-1; D is undetermined. The CDR3 has 14 residues. Between the trimmed V and J ends, which lost 0 bases and 7 bases, there was a span of 10 bases. Germline V gives CDR1 MNHNY, CDR2 SVGAGI (reference sequence). CDR3 coding DNA: TGTGCCAGCAGTTACTCGATTTCAGTGAATGAGCAGTTCTTC. Its translation is CASSYSISVNEQFF.

This chain connects TRBV4-1 to TRBJ1-2; D uncertain. Germline V gene data show CDR1 as MGHRA and CDR2 as YSYEKL. The CDR3 loop spans 15 amino acids. Trimming shortened V by 0 bases and J by 6 bases, and 14 bases separated the two germline ends. The CDR3 reads CASSQDGNKADGYTF. The DNA for the CDR3 is TGCGCCAGCAGCCAAGATGGCAACAAGGCGGATGGCTACACCTTC.

This chain uses TRBV4-1 with TRBJ2-5; D perhaps matches TRBD2 (7 bases). The CDR3 has 15 amino acids. CDR1 and CDR2 from the germline V gene are MGHRA and YSYEKL. V lost 0 bases and J lost 5, with 13 bases in between. The CDR3 loop is CASSQEWGGRETQYF. DNA of the CDR3: TGCGCCAGCAGCCAAGAATGGGGGGGGCGGGAGACCCAGTACTTC.

The rearrangement links TRBV4-1 to TRBJ2-7, with D possibly being TRBD1 (6 bases). Trimming took 4 bases from V and 3 from J, leaving 19 bases between them. Germline V gene data show CDR1 as MGHRA and CDR2 as YSYEKL. The CDR3 has 16 amino acids. This CDR3 reads CASSLTRDNYLYEQYF. For the CDR3, the DNA is TGCGCCAGCAGCCTAACCCGGGACAACTACCTCTACGAGCAGTACTTC.

The V call is TRBV4-3, the J call TRBJ1-2; D is uncertain. The germline CDR1 and CDR2 sequences are LGHNA and YSLEER. This CDR3 has 17 residues. The ends were cut back, 0 bases at V and 0 bases at J, with 14 bases in the middle. CDR3 region: CASSQDPPGSANYGYTF. The CDR3 DNA sequence: TGCGCCAGCAGCCAAGATCCCCCGGGATCAGCTAACTATGGCTACACCTTC.

As for this clone: The CDR3 ends on some other residue instead of the conserved phenylalanine or tryptophan, so this is likely a read error. This chain uses TRBV19 with TRBJ1-2; D gene uncertain. CDR1 LNHDA and CDR2 SQIVND come from the germline V gene (reference sequence). Trimming took 3 bases from V and 8 from J, leaving 10 bases between them. The length of the CDR3 is 12 residues. The CDR3 region has the DNA TGTGCCAGTAGTATTTGGAGCCAGGGCTACACCCTC. Its translation: CASSIWSQGYTL.

In the case of this clone: Its ends do not fully match the called genes, so a read error is possible. The chain uses TRBV27 and TRBJ2-7; D perhaps matches TRBD2 (6 bases). From germline, CDR1 is MNHEY and CDR2 SMNVEV (reference sequence). The CDR3 spans 15 residues. The CDR3 reads CASREVRGTAYGQYF. The CDR3 DNA reads TGTGCCAGCAGGGAAGTTCGGGGGACGGCCTACGGGCAGTACTTC.

To note about this clone: Other DNA sequences within the sample encode an identical CDR3. The chain recombines TRBV5-1 with TRBJ1-6; D ambiguous. Germline CDR1 and CDR2: SGHRS and YFSETQ. V was cut by 0 bases and J by 0 bases, with 7 bases left in between. The CDR3 runs 16 residues. CDR3 amino acids: CASSLAGSSYNSPLHF. The DNA for the CDR3 is TGCGCCAGCAGCTTGGCGGGGAGCTCCTATAATTCACCCCTCCACTTT.

The CDR3 protein is CSAGLWYGYTF. DNA for the CDR3: TGCAGCGCAGGGCTTTGGTATGGCTACACCTTC. This rearrangement joins TRBV20-1 to TRBJ1-2; maybe TRBD1 (5 bases). Germline CDR1 DFQATT, CDR2 SNEGSKA (reference sequence). The CDR3 is 11 residues long.